This T cell receptor (beta chain) appears in the sequencing data of a study of cytomegalovirus exposure and HLA in healthy donors. Germline V gene data show CDR1 as MNHEY and CDR2 as SMNVEV (reference sequence). The CDR3 runs 15 residues. Study findings and constraints: A later analysis linked fewer than 20,000 TCR beta sequences to HLA alleles at 0.05 false discovery rate. Among the most significant clusters, several appeared linked to common viral pathogens in a later analysis.

The PCR made use of 60 Vbeta and 13 Jbeta primers. The method was immunoSEQ multiplex PCR; TCRdb's version includes in-frame clones alone and lacks a portion of them. The sample consists of about 41,000 clones, over 75% of them appearing once. Concerning this clone itself: Its antigen is still unknown.

Sequencing used PBMCs. This rearrangement joins TRBV27 to TRBJ2-5; 10 bases are a match to TRBD1. The end of the DNA fits TRBJ2-7 better, so the J call may be wrong. The sequence came from a man over 45 in good health and CMV-seronegative. The CDR3 protein is CASSLGDRGFYEQYF. The CDR3 DNA reads as TGTGCCAGCAGTTTAGGGGACAGGGGCTTCTACGAGCAGTACTTC.